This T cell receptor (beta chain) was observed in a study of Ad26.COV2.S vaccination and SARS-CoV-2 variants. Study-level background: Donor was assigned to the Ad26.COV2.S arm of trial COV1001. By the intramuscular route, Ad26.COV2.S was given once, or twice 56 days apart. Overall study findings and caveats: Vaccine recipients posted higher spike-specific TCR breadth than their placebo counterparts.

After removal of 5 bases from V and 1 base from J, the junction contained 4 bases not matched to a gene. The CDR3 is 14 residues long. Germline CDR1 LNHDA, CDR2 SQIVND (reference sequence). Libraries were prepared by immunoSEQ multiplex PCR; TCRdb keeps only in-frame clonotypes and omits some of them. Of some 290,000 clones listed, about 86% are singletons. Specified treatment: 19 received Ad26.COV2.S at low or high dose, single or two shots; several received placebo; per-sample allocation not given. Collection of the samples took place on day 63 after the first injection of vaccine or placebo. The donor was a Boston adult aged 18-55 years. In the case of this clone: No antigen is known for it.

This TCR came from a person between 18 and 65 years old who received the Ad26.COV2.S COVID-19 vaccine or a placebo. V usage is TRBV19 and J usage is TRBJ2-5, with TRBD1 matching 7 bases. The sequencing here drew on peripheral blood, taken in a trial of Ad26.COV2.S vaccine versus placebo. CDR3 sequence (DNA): TGTGCCAGTAGTCCAGGGACAGCCCAAGAGACCCAGTACTTC. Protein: CASSPGTAQETQYF. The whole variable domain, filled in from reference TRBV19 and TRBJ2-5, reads DGGITQSPKYLFRKEGQNVTLSCEQNLNHDAMYWYRQDPGQGLRLIYYSQIVNDFQKGDIAEGYSVSREKKESFPLTVTSAQKNPTAFYLCASSPGTAQETQYFGPGTRLLVL.